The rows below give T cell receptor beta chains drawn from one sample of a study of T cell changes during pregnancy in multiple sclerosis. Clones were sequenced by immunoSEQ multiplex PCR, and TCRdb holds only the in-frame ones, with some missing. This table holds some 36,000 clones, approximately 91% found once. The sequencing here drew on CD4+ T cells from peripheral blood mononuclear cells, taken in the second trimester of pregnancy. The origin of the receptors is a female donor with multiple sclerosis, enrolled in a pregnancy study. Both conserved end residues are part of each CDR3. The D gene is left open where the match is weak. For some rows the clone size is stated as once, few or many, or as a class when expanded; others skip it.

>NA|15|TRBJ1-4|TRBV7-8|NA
TGTGCCAGCAGCTTAGCTGCGGGAACTAAGGAAAAACTGTTTTTT
CASSLAAGTKEKLFF
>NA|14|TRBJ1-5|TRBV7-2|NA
TGTGCCAGCAGCTTAGTGGGGCTAAATCAGCCCCAGCATTTT
CASSLVGLNQPQHF
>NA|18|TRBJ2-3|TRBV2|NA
TGTGCCAGCATTCCATACTCGGGACTGACGCTACTCACAGATACGCAGTATTTT
CASIPYSGLTLLTDTQYF
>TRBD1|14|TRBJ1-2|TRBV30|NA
TGTGCCTGGAACAAATTATTGACAGGGCCCTCATATACCTTC
CAWNKLLTGPSYTF
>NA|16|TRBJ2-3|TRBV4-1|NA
TGCGCCAGCAGCCTCCAACCGGGGTCCTTCACAGATACGCAGTATTTT
CASSLQPGSFTDTQYF
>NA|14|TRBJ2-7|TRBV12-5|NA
TGTGCTAGTGGTTTGCCCCCAGGGGCGCATGAGCAGTACTTC
CASGLPPGAHEQYF
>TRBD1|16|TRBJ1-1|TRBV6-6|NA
TGTGCCAGCAGTGTGGACAGGGGGCGAGGGAACACTGAAGCTTTCTTT
CASSVDRGRGNTEAFF
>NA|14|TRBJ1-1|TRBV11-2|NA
TGTGCCAGCAGCTTAAGTGGACAGCTTGCGGAAGCTTTCTTT
CASSLSGQLAEAFF
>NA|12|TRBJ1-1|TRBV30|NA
TGTGCCTGGAGCCAGGGGCCCCCTGAAGCTTTCTTT
CAWSQGPPEAFF
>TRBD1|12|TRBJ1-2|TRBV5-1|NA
TGCGCCAGCAGCTTTGAGGGGGCTGGCTACACCTTC
CASSFEGAGYTF
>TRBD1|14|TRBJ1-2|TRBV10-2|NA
TGCGCCAGCAGCCCCCCCCAGGGGGGCTATGGCTACACCTTC
CASSPPQGGYGYTF
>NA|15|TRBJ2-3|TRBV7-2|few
TGTGCCAGCAGACTTCCGACAGCTAGCACAGATACGCAGTATTTT
CASRLPTASTDTQYF
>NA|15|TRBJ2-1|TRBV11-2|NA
TGTGCCAGCAGCCGAACAGGTCAGTCCTACAATGAGCAGTTCTTC
CASSRTGQSYNEQFF
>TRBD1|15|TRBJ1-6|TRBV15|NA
TGTGCCACCAGCAGAGAACGACAGGGAAGTTCACCCCTCCACTTT
CATSRERQGSSPLHF
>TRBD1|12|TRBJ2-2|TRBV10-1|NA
TGCGCCAGCAGCCGGGACAGGATCAAGCTGTTTTTT
CASSRDRIKLFF
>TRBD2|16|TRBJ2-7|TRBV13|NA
TGTGCCAGCAGCTTAAGGTCACGGACTAGCTTATACGAGCAGTACTTC
CASSLRSRTSLYEQYF
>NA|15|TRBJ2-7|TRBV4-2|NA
TGTGCCAGCAGCCAAGTACTGGGGGCGTACTACGAGCAGTACTTC
CASSQVLGAYYEQYF